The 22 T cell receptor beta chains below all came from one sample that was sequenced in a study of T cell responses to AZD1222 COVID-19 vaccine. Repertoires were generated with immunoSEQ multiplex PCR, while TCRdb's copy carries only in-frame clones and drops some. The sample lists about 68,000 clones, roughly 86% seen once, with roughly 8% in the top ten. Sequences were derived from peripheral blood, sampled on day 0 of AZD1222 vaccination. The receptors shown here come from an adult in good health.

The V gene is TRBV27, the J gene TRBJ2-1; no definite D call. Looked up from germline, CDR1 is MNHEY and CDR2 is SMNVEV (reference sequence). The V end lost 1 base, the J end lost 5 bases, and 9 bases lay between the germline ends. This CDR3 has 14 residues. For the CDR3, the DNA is TGTGCCAGCAGTTTATTTGGGAAAGACAATGAGCAGTTCTTC. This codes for CASSLFGKDNEQFF.

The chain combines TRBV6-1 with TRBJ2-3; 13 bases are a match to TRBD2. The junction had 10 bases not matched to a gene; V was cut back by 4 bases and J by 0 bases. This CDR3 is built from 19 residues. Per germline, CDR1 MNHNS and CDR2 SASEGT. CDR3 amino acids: CASSGSRTSGSPSTDTQYF. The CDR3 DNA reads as TGTGCCAGCAGTGGGTCACGGACTAGCGGGAGCCCTAGCACAGATACGCAGTATTTT.

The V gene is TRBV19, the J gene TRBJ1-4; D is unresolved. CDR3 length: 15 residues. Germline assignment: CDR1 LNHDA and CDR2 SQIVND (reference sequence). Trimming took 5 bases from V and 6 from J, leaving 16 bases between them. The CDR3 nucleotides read TGTGCCAGTAGTGATCGGATAGTCCCACATGAAAAACTGTTTTTT. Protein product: CASSDRIVPHEKLFF.

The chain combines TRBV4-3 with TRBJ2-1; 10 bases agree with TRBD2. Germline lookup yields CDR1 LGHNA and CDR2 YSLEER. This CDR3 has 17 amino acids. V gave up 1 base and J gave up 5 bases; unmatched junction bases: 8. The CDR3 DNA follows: TGCGCCAGCAGCCAAGGGCGTCTAGCGGGAGCCAACAATGAGCAGTTCTTC. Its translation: CASSQGRLAGANNEQFF.

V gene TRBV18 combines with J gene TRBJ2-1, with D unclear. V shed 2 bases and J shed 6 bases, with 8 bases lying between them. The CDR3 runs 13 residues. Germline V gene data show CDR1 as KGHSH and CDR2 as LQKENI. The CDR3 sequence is CASSPGVLNEQFF. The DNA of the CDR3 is TGTGCCAGCTCACCAGGCGTTCTCAATGAGCAGTTCTTC. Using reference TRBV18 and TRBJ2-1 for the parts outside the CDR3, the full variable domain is NAGVMQNPRHLVRRRGQEARLRCSPMKGHSHVYWYRQLPEEGLKFMVYLQKENIIDESGMPKERFSAEFPKEGPSILRIQQVVRGDSAAYFCASSPGVLNEQFFGPGTRLTVL.

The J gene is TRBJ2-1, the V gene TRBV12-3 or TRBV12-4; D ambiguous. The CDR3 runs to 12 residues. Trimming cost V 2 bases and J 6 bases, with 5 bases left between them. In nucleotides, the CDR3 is TGTGCCAGCAGTTTATGGGGCAATGAGCAGTTCTTC. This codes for CASSLWGNEQFF.

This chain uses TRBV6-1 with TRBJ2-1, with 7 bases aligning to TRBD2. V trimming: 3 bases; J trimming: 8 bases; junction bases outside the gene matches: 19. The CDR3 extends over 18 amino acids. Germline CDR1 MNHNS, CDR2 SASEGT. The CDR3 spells CASSEVVWVSGMWDEQFF. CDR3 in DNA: TGTGCCAGCAGTGAGGTCGTCTGGGTCAGCGGGATGTGGGATGAGCAGTTCTTC.

Here the CDR3 reads CASSLQVEQFF. The CDR3 nucleotides read TGTGCCAGCAGTTTACAAGTTGAGCAGTTCTTC. The chain has TRBV12-3 or TRBV12-4 and TRBJ2-1, with D hard to call. The V end was cut by 2 bases, the J end by 9 bases, with 5 bases between. The CDR3 is 11 residues long.

CDR3: CASSGGTENTGELFF. The CDR3 DNA reads TGCGCCAGCAGTGGGGGGACTGAAAACACCGGGGAGCTGTTTTTT. J is TRBJ2-2 and V is TRBV10-1; perhaps TRBD2 as D (6 bases). V lost 4 bases to trimming and J lost 2 bases, with 11 bases between them. This CDR3 is 15 amino acids long. Per the germline V gene, CDR1 is WNHNN and CDR2 is SYGVQD (reference sequence).

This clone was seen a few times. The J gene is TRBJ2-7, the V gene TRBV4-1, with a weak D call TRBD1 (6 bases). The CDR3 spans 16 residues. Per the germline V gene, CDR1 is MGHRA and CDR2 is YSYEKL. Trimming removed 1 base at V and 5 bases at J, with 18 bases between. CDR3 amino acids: CASSQVRGSKGDEQYF. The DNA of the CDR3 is TGCGCCAGCAGCCAAGTAAGGGGAAGTAAGGGGGACGAGCAGTACTTC.

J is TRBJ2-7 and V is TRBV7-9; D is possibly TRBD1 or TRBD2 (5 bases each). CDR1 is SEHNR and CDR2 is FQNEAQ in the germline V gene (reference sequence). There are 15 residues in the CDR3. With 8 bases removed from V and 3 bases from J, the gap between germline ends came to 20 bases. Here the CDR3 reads CASGLVGRESYEQYF. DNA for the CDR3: TGTGCCAGCGGCCTCGTGGGCAGGGAGAGCTACGAGCAGTACTTC.

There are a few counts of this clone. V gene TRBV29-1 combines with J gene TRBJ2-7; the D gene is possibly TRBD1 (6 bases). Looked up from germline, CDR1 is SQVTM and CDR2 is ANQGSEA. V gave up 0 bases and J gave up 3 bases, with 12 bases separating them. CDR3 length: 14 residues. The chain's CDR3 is CSVEDEDRYYEQYF. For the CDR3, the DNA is TGCAGCGTTGAAGACGAGGACAGATACTACGAGCAGTACTTC.

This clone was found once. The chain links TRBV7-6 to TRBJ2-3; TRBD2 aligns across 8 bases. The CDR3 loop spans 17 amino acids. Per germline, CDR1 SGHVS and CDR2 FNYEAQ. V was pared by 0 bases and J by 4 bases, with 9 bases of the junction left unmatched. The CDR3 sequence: CASSLAYGSGAADTQYF. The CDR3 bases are TGTGCCAGCAGCTTAGCGTATGGTAGCGGGGCCGCAGATACGCAGTATTTT.

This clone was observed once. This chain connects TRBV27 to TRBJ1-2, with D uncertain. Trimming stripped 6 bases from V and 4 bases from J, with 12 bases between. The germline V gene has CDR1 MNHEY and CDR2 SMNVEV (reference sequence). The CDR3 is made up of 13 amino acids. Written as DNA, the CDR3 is TGTGCCAGCAGACGAACGGGCAGCTATGGCTACACCTTC. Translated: CASRRTGSYGYTF.

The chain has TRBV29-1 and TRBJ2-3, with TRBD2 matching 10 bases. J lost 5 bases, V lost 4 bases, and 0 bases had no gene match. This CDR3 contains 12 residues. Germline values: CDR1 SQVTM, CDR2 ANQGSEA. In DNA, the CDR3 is TGCAGCGTTGGACTAGCGGGAGATACGCAGTATTTT. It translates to CSVGLAGDTQYF.

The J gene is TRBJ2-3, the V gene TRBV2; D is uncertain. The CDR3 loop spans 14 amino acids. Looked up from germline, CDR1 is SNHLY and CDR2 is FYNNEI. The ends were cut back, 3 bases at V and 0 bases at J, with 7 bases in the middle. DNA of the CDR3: TGTGCCAGCAGTGAGCTAGGTAGCACAGATACGCAGTATTTT. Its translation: CASSELGSTDTQYF. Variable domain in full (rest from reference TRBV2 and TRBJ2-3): EPEVTQTPSHQVTQMGQEVILRCVPISNHLYFYWYRQILGQKVEFLVSFYNNEISEKSEIFDDQFSVERPDGSNFTLKIRSTKLEDSAMYFCASSELGSTDTQYFGPGTRLTVL.

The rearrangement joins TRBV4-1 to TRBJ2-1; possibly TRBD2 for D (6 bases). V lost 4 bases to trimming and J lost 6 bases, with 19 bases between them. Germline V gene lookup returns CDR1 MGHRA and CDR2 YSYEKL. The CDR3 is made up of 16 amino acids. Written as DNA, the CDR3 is TGCGCCAGCAGCCCGTATAGCGGAGGGAGAGTCAATGAGCAGTTCTTC. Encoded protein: CASSPYSGGRVNEQFF.

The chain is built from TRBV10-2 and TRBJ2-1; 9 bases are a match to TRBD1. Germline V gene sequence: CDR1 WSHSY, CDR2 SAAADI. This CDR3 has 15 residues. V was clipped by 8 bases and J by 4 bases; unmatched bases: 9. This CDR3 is CASSTRDRAYNEQFF. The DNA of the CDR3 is TGCGCCAGCTCCACCCGGGACAGGGCGTACAATGAGCAGTTCTTC.

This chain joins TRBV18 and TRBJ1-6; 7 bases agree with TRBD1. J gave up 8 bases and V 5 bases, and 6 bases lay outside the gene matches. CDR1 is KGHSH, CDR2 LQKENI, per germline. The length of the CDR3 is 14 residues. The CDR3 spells CASSKDRVDSPLHF. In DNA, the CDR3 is TGTGCCAGCTCAAAAGACAGGGTGGATTCACCCCTCCACTTT.

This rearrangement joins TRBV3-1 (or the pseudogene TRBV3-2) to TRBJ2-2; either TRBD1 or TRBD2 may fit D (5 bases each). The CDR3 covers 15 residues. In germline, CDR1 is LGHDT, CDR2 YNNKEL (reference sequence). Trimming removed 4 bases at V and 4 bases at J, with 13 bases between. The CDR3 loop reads CASSRSGTATGELFF. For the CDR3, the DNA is TGTGCCAGCAGCCGGTCCGGGACCGCCACCGGGGAGCTGTTTTTT.

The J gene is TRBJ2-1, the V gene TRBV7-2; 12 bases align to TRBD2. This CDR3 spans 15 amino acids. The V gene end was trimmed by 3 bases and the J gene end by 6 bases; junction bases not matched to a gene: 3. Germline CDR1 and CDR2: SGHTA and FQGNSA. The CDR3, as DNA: TGTGCCAGCAGCTTCGGACTAGCGGGGCTCAATGAGCAGTTCTTC. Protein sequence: CASSFGLAGLNEQFF.

The CDR3 reads CASSAVGRGEADTQYF. Here the CDR3 DNA reads TGTGCCAGCAGCGCCGTAGGACGGGGGGAAGCAGATACGCAGTATTTT. The J gene is TRBJ2-3, the V gene TRBV7-3; TRBD2 agrees at 7 bases. The CDR3 extends over 16 amino acids. Per the germline V gene, CDR1 is SGHTA and CDR2 is FQGTGA. Germline trimming cut 5 bases from V and 4 bases from J; bases unmatched to any gene: 12.